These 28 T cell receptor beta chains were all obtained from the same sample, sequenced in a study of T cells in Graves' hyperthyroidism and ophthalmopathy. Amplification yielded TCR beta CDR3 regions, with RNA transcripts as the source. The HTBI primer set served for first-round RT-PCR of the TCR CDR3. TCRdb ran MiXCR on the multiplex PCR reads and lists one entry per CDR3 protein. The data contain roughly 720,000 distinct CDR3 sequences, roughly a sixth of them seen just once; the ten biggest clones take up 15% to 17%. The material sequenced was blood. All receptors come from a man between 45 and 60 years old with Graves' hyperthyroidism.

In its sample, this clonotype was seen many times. In nucleotides, the CDR3 is TGTGCCAGCAGTGGGACAGGGGTTGGGTCTGGAAACACCATATATTTT. Its protein is CASSGTGVGSGNTIYF. The chain joins TRBV28 to TRBJ1-3; 10 bases map to TRBD1. The junction had 5 bases not matched to a gene; V was cut back by 5 bases and J by 1 base. CDR1 and CDR2 from the germline V gene are MDHEN and SYDVKM. This CDR3 spans 16 amino acids.

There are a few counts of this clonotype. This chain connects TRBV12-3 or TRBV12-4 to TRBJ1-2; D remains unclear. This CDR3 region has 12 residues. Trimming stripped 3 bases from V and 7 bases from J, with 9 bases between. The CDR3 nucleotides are TGTGCCAGCAGTTTTGGGGTAGCTGGCTACACCTTC. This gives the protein CASSFGVAGYTF.

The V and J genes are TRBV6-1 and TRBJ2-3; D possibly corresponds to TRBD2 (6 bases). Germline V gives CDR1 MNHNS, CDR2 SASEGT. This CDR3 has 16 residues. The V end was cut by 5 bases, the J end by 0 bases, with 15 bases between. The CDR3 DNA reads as TGTGCCAGCAGTCGCTACAGGACTACTAGCACAGATACGCAGTATTTT. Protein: CASSRYRTTSTDTQYF.

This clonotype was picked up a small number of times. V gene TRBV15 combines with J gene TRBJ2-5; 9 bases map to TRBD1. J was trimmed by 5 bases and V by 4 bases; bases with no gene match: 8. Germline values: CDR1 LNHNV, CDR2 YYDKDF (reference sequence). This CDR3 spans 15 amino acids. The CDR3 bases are TGTGCCACCAGCATCGAAAAGACAGGGGGGGAGACCCAGTACTTC. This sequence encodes CATSIEKTGGETQYF.

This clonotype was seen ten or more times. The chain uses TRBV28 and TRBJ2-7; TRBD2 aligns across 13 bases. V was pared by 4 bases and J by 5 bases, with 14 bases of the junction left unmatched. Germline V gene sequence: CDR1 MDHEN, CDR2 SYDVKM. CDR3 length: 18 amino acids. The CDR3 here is CASSSPIPTSGRWNEQYF. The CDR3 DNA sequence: TGTGCCAGCAGTTCCCCTATTCCGACTAGCGGGAGGTGGAACGAGCAGTACTTC.

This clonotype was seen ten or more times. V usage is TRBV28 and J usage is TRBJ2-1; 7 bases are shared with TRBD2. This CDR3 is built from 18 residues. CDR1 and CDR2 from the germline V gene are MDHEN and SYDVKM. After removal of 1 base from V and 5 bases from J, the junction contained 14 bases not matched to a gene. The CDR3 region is CASSLSPSSGALNNEQFF. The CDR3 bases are TGTGCCAGCAGTTTATCCCCTTCTAGCGGAGCCTTAAACAATGAGCAGTTCTTC.

The CDR3 reads CAWSVLVYITSTDTQYF. In DNA, the CDR3 is TGTGCCTGGAGTGTACTGGTCTACATTACTAGCACAGATACGCAGTATTTT. V is TRBV30 and J is TRBJ2-3; D ambiguous. The CDR3 is 17 residues long. From germline, CDR1 is GTSNPN and CDR2 SVGIG (reference sequence). V was clipped by 0 bases and J by 0 bases, with 16 bases between them.

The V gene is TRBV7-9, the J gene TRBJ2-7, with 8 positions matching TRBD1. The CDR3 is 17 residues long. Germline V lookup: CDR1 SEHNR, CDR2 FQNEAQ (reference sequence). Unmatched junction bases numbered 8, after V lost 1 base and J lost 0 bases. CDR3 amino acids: CASSLDPRQGFSYEQYF. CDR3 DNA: TGTGCCAGCAGCTTAGACCCTAGACAGGGGTTCTCCTACGAGCAGTACTTC.

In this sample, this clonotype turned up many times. As DNA, the CDR3 is TGTGCCAGTAGTACTCGGGGGCAAGAGACCCAGTACTTC. Protein product: CASSTRGQETQYF. This rearrangement joins TRBV19 to TRBJ2-5; D might be TRBD2 (6 bases). Per germline, CDR1 LNHDA and CDR2 SQIVND (reference sequence). This CDR3 is 13 amino acids long. Deletions cut 4 bases from V and 2 bases from J, with 8 bases between.

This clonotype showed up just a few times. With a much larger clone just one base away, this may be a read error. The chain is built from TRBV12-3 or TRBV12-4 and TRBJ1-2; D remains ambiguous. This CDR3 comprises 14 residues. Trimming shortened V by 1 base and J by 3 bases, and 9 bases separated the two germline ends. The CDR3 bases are TGTGCCAGCAGTTTAGGGTTCAGCTACTATGGCTACACCTTC. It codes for CASSLGFSYYGYTF.

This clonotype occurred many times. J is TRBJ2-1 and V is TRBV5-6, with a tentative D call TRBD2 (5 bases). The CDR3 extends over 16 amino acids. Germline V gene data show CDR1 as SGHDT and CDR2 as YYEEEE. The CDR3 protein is CESNRLAYKSYNEQFF. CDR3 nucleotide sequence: TGTGAGAGCAACCGGTTAGCGTATAAATCCTACAATGAGCAGTTCTTC. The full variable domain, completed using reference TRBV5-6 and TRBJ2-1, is DAGVTQSPTHLIKTRGQQVTLRCSPKSGHDTVSWYQQALGQGPQFIFQYYEEEERQRGNFPDRFSGHQFPNYSSELNVNALLLGDSALYLCESNRLAYKSYNEQFFGPGTRLTVL.

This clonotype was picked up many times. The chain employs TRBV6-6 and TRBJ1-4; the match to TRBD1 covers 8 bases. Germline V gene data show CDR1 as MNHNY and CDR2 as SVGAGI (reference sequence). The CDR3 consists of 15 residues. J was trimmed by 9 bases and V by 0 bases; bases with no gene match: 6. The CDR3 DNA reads TGTGCCAGCAGTTACTCGACAGGGGATTACAAAAAACTGTTTTTT. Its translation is CASSYSTGDYKKLFF.

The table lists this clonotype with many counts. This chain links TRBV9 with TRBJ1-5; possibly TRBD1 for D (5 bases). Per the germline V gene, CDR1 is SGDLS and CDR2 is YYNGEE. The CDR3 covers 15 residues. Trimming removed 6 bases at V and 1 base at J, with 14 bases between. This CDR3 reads CASTPGWKSNQPQHF. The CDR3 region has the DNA TGTGCCAGCACCCCAGGGTGGAAGAGCAATCAGCCCCAGCATTTT.

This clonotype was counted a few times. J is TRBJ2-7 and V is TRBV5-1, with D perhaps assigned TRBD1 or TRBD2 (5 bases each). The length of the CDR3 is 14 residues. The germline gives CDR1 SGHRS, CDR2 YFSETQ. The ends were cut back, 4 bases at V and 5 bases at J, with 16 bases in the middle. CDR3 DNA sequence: TGCGCCAGCAGCGTCCGGGACCCAGGCCACGAGCAGTACTTC. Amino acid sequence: CASSVRDPGHEQYF.

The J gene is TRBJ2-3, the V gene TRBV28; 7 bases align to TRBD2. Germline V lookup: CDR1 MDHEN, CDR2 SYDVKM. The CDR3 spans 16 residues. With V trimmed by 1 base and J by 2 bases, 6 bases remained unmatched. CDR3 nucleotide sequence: TGTGCCAGCAGTTTATTTGCTAGCGGCTACACAGATACGCAGTATTTT. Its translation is CASSLFASGYTDTQYF. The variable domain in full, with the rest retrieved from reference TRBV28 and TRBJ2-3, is DVKVTQSSRYLVKRTGEKVFLECVQDMDHENMFWYRQDPGLGLRLIYFSYDVKMKEKGDIPEGYSVSREKKERFSLILESASTNQTSMYLCASSLFASGYTDTQYFGPGTRLTVL.

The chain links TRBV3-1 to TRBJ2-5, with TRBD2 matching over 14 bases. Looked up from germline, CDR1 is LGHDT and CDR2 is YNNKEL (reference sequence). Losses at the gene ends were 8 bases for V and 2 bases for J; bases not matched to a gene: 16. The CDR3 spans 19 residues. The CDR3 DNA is TGTGCCAGCGGCGACACAAACAGACTAGCGGGAGGGACGCAAGAGACCCAGTACTTC. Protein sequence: CASGDTNRLAGGTQETQYF.

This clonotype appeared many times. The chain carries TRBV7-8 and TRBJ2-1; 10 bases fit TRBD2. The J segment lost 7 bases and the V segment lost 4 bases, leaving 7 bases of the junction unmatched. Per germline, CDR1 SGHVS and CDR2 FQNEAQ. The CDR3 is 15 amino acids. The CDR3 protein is CASSWGTSAKNEQFF. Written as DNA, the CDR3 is TGTGCCAGCAGCTGGGGGACTAGCGCCAAGAATGAGCAGTTCTTC.

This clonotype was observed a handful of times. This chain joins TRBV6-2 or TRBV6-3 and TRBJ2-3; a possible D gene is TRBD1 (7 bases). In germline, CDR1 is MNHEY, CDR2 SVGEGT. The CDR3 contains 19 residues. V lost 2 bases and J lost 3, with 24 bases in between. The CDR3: CASSYVLAYAEGATDTQYF. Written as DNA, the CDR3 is TGTGCCAGCAGTTACGTCTTGGCTTACGCGGAGGGGGCAACAGATACGCAGTATTTT.

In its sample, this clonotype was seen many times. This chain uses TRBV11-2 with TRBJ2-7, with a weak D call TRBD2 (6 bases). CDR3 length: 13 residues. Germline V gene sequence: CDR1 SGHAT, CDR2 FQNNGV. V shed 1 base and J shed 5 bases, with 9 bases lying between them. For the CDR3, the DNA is TGTGCCAGCAGCTTAGGGGGCGGGAACGAGCAGTACTTC. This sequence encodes CASSLGGGNEQYF.

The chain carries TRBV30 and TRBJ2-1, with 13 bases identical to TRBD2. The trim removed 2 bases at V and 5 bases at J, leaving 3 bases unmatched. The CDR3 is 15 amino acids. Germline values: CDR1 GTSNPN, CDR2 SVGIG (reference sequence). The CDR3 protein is CAWSTGLAGNNEQFF. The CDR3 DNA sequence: TGTGCCTGGAGTACGGGACTAGCGGGAAACAATGAGCAGTTCTTC.

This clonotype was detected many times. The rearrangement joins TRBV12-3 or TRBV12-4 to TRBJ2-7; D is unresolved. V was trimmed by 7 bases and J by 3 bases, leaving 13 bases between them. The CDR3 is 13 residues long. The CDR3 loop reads CASTPDGIYEQYF. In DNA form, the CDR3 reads TGTGCCAGCACCCCCGACGGCATCTACGAGCAGTACTTC.

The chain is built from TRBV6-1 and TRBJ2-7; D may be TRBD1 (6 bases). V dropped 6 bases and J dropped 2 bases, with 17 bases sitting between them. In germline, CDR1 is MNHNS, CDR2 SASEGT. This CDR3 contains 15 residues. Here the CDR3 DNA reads TGTGCCAGCAGGTTGACCCTTGGGACAACCTACGAGCAGTACTTC. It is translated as CASRLTLGTTYEQYF.

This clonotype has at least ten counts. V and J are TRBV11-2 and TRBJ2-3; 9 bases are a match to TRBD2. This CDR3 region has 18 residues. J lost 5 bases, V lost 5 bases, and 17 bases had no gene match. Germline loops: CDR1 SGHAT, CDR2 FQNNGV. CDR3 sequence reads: CASSLRSEASGNQDTQYF. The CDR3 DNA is TGTGCCAGCAGCCTAAGATCTGAGGCTAGCGGGAACCAAGATACGCAGTATTTT.

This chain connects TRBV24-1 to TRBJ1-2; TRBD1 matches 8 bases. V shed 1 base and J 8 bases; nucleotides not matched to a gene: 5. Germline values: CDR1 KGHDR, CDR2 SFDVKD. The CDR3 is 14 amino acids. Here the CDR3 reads CATSDFADREGYTF. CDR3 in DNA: TGTGCCACCAGTGATTTTGCGGACAGGGAAGGCTACACCTTC.

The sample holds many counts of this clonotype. The CDR3 sequence is CASSRDTRRNEQFF. The CDR3 region has the DNA TGCGCCAGCAGCAGGGACACCCGACGCAATGAGCAGTTCTTC. The rearrangement uses TRBV5-1 and TRBJ2-1; tentatively, D is TRBD1 (6 bases). The ends were cut back, 4 bases at V and 6 bases at J, with 14 bases in the middle. The CDR3 consists of 14 residues. CDR1 and CDR2 (germline): SGHRS, YFSETQ.

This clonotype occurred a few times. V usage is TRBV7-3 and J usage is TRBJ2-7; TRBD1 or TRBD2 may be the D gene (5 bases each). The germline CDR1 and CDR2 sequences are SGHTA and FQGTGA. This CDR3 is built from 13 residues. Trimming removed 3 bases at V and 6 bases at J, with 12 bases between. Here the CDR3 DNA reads TGTGCCAGCAGCTTGATTAGTGGGGGCGAGCAGTACTTC. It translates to CASSLISGGEQYF.

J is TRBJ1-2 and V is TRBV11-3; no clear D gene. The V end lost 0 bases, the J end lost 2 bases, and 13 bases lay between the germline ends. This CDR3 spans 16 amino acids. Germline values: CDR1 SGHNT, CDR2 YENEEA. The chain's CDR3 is CASSLDGSPGNYGYTF. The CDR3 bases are TGTGCCAGCAGCTTAGATGGTAGTCCCGGGAACTATGGCTACACCTTC.

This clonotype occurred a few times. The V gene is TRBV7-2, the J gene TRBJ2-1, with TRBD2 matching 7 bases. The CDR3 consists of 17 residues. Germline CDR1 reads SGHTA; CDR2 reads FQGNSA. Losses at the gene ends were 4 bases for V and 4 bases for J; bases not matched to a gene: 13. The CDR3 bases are TGTGCCAGCAGCTCCGCAATAGCGGGCCTCCAATACAATGAGCAGTTCTTC. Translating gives CASSSAIAGLQYNEQFF.